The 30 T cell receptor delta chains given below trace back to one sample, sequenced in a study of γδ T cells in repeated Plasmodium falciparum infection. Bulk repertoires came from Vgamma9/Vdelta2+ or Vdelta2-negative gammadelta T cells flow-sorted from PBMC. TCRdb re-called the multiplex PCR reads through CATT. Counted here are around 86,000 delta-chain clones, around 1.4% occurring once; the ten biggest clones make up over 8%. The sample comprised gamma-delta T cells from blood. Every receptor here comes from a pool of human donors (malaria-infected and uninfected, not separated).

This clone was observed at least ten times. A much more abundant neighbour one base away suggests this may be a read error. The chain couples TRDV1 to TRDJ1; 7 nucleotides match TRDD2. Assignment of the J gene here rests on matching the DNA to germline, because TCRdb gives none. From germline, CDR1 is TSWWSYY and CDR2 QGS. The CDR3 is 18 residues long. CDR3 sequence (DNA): TGTGCTCTCGGGGAACAGGTTTCGAGCCTTCCTTTCACCGATAAACTCATCTTT. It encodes CALGEQVSSLPFTDKLIF.

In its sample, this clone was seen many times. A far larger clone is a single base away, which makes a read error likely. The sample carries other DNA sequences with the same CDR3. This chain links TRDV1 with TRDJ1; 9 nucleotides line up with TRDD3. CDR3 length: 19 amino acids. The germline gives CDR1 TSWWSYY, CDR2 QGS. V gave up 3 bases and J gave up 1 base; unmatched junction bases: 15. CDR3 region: CALGERITRGIPPTDKLIF. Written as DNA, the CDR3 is TGTGCTCTTGGGGAGAGGATCACTAGGGGGATACCGCCCACCGATAAACTCATCTTT.

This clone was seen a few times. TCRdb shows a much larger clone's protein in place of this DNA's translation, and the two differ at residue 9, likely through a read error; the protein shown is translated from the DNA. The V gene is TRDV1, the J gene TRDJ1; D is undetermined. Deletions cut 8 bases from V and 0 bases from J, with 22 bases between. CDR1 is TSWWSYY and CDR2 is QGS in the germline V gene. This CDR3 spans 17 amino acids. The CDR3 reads CALKKGSWRKYTDKLIF. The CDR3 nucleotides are TGTGCTCTTAAGAAAGGTAGCTGGAGGAAGTACACCGATAAACTCATCTTT.

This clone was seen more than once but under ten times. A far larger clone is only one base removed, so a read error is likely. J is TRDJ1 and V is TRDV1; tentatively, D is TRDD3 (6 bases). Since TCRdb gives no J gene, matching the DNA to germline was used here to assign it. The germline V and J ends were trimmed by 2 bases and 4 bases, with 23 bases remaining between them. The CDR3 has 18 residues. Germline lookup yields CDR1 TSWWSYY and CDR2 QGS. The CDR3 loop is CALGEAPRGEGVNDKLIF. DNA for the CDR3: TGTGCTCTTGGGGAAGCCCCAAGGGGGGAGGGTGTTAACGATAAACTCATCTTT.

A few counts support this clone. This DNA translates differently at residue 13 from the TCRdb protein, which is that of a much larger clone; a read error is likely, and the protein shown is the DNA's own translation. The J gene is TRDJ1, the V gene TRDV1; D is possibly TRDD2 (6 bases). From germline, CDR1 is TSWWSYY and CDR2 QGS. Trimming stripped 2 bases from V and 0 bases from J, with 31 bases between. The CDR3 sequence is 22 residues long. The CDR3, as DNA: TGTGCTCTTGGGGAAGATTGGCCTTCCGCGTGGTGGAGGATCCACTACACCGATAAACTCATCTTT. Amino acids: CALGEDWPSAWWRIHYTDKLIF.

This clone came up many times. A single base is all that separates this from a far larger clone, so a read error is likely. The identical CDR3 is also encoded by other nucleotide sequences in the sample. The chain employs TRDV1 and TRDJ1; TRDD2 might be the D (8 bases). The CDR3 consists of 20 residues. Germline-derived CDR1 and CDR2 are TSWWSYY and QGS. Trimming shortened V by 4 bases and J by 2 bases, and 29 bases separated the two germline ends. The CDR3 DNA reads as TGTGCTCTTGGGGGGTCCTTCTTCCTACTCATGGGGATAGTAACCGATAAACTCATCTTT. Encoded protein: CALGGSFFLLMGIVTDKLIF.

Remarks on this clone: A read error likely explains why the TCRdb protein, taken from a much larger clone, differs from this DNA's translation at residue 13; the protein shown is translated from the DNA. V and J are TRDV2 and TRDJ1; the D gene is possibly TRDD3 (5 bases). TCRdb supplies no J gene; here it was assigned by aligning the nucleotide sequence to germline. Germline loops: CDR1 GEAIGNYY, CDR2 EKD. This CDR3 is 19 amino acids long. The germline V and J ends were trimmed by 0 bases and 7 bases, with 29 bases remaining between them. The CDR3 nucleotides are TGTGCCTGTGACACCGTAGTCCCGACGTATGACGGGGGTACGACTAAACTCATCTTT. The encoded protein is CACDTVVPTYDGGTTKLIF.

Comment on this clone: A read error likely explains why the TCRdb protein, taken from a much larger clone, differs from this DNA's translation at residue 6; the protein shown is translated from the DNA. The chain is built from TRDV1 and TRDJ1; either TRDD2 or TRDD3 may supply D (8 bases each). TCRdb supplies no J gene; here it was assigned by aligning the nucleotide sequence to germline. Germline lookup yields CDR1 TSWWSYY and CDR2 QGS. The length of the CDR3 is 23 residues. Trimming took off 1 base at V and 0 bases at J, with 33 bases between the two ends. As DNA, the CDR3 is TGTGCTCTTGGGGAACCTTACTTCCTACACTTCAGGTGGGGGATCGGGTACACCGATAAACTCATCTTT. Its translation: CALGEPYFLHFRWGIGYTDKLIF.

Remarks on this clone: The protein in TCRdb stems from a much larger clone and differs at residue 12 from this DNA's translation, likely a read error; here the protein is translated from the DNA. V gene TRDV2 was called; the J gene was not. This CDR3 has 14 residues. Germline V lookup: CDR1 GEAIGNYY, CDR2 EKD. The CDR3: CACDTGGPGDKPIF. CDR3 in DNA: TGTGCCTGTGACACCGGAGGGCCAGGAGATAAACCCATCTTT.

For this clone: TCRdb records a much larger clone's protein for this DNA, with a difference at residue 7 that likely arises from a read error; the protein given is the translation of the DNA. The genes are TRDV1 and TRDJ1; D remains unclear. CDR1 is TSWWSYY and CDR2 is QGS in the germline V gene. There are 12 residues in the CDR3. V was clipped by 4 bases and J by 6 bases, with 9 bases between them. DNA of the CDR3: TGTGCTCTTGGGGTCTCGCGAAATAAACTCATCTTT. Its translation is CALGVSRNKLIF.

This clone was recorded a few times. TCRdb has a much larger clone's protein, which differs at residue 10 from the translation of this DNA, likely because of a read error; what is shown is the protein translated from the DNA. The CDR3 is CACDTDNWGVRVLPITPPRIF. The CDR3 DNA sequence: TGTGCCTGTGACACCGACAACTGGGGGGTACGCGTCTTACCAATCACACCCCCTCGGATCTTT. The V gene call is TRDV2, and the J gene call is absent; TRDD3, the table's D call, was not compared with the DNA. CDR1 is GEAIGNYY and CDR2 is EKD in the germline V gene. The CDR3 has 21 amino acids.

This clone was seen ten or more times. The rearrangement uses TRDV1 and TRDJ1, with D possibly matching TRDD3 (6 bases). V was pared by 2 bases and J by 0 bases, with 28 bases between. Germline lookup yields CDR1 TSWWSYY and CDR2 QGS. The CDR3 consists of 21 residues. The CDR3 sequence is CALGESGLPPGISLYTDKLIF. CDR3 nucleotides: TGTGCTCTTGGGGAATCCGGCCTGCCTCCGGGGATTTCTTTGTACACCGATAAACTCATCTTT.

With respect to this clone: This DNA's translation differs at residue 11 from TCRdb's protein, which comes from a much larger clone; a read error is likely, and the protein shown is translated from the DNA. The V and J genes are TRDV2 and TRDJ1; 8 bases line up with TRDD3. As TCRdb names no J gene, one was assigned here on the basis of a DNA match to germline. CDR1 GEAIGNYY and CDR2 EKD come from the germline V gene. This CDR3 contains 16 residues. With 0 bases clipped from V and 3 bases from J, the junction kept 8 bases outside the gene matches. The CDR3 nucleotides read TGTGCCTGTGACACCTCCTGGGGGAACTCCGCCGATAAACTCATCTTT. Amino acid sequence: CACDTSWGNSADKLIF.

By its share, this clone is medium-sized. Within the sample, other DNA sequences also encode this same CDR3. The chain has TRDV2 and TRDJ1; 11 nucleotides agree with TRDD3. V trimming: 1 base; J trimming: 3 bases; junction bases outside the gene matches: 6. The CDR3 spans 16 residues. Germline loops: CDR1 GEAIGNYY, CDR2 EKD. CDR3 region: CACDTLGDTTPDKLIF. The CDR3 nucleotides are TGTGCCTGTGACACTCTGGGGGATACCACCCCCGATAAACTCATCTTT.

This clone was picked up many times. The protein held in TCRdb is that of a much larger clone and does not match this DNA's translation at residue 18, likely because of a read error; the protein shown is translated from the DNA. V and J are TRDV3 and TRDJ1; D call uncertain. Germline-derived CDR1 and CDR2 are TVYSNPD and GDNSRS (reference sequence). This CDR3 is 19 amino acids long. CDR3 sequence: CAFTARSNGGLDYTDKLTF. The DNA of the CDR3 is TGTGCCTTTACAGCTCGGTCCAACGGAGGGTTGGACTACACCGATAAACTCACCTTT.

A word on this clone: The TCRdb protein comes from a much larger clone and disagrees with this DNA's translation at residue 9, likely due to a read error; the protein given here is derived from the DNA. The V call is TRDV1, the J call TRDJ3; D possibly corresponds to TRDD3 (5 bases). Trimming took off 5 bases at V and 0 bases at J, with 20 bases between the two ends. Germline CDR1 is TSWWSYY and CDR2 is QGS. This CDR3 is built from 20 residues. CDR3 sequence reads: CALGKGVLRDYSWDTRQMFF. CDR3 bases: TGTGCTCTTGGGAAGGGAGTACTGAGGGATTACTCCTGGGACACCCGACAGATGTTTTTC.

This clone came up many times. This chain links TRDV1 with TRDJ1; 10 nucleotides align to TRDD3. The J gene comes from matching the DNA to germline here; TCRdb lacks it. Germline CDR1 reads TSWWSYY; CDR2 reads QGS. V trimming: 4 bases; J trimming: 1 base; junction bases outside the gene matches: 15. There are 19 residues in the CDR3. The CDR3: CALGGSFLLGGYLTDKLIF. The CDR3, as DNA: TGTGCTCTTGGGGGCTCTTTCCTACTTGGGGGATACCTCACCGATAAACTCATCTTT.

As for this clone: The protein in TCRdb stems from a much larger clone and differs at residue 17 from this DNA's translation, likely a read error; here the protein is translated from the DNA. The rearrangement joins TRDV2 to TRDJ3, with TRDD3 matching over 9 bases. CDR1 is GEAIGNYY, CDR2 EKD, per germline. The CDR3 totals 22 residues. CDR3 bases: TGTGCCTGTGACACCGTCTTCGTACTGGGGGAACCCCACTCCTGGGACGCCCGACAGATGTTTTTC. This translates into CACDTVFVLGEPHSWDARQMFF.

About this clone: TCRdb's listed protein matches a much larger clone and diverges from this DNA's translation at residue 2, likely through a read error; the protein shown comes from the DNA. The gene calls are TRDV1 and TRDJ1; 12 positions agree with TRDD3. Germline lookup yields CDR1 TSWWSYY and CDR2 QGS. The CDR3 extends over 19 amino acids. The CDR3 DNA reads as TGTTCTCTTGGGGAAGGGTATCTACGCTCTGGGGGATACGCCGATAAACTCATCTTT. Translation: CSLGEGYLRSGGYADKLIF.

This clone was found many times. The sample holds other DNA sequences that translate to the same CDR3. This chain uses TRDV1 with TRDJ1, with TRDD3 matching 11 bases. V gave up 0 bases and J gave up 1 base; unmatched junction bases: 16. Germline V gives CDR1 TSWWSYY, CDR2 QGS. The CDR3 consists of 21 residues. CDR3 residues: CALGELLRGLGGYGLTDKLIF. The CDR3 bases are TGTGCTCTTGGGGAACTTCTCAGGGGTCTTGGGGGATACGGCCTCACCGATAAACTCATCTTT.

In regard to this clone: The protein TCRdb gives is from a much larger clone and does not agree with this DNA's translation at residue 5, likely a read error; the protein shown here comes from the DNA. The CDR3 loop reads CACDPGGITDKLIF. CDR3 nucleotide sequence: TGTGCCTGTGACCCTGGGGGAATTACCGATAAACTCATCTTT. The gene calls are TRDV2 and TRDJ1; 8 bases line up with TRDD3. TCRdb records no J gene; here it was assigned by comparing the DNA to germline. After removal of 3 bases from V and 2 bases from J, the junction contained 4 bases not matched to a gene. The germline V gene encodes CDR1 GEAIGNYY and CDR2 EKD. The CDR3 has 14 residues.

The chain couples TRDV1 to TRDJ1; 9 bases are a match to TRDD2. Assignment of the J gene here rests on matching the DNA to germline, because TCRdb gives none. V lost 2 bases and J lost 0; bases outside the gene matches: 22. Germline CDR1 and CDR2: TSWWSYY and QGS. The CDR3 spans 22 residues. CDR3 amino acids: CALGEWRSFLLRDVTYTDKLIF. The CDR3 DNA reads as TGTGCTCTTGGGGAATGGCGATCCTTCCTACTACGGGACGTAACGTACACCGATAAACTCATCTTT.

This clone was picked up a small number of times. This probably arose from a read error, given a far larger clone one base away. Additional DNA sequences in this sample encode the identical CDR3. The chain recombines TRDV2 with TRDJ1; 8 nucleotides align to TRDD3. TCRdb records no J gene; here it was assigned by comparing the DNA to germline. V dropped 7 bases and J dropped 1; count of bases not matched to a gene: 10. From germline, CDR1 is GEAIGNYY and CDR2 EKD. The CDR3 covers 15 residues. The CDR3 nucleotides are TGTGCCTGCAATTCCCTGGGGGACCCCACCGATAAACTCATCTTT. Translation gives CACNSLGDPTDKLIF.

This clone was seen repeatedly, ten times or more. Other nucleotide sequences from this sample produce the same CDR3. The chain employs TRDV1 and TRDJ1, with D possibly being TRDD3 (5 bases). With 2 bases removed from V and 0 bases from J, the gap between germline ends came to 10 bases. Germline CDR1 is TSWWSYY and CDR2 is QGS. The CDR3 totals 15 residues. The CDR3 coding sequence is TGTGCTCTTGGGGAAGTAGAGGGATACACCGATAAACTCATCTTT. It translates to CALGEVEGYTDKLIF.

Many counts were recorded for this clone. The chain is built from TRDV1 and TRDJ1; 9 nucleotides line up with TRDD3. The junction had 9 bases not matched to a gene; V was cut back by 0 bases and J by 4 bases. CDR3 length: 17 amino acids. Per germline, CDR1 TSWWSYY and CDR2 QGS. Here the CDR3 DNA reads TGTGCTCTTGGGGAACTAGCGGACTGGGGGACCGTCGATAAACTCATCTTT. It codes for CALGELADWGTVDKLIF.

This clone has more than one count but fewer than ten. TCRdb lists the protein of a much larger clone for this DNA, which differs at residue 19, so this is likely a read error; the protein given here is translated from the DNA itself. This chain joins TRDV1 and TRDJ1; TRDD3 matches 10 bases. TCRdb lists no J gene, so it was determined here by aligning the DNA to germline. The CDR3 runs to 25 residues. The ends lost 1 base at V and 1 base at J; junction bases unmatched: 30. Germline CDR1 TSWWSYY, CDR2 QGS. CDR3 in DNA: TGTGCTCTTGGGGAACCGGCCTTCCTAACCCGGGGGGGAGTACTGGGGGATCCGAGCACCGATAAACTCATCTTT. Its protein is CALGEPAFLTRGGVLGDPSTDKLIF.

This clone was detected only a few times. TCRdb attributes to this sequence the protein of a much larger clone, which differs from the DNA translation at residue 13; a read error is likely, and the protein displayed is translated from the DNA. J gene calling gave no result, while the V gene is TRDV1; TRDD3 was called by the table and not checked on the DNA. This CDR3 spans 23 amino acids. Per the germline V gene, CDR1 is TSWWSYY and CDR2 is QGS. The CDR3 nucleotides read TGTGCTCTTGGGGAACTATTGGCCTGCGGGGTGGGGAATACAAGCCTGTACACCGATAAGCTCATCTTT. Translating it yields CALGELLACGVGNTSLYTDKLIF.

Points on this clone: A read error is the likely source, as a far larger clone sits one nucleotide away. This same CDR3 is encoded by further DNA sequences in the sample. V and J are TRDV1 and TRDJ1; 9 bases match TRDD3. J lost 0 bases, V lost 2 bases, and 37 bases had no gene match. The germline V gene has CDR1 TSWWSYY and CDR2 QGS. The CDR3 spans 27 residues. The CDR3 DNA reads TGTGCTCTTGGGGAAGTGAGAGTCCGAAAACCGGTACAGCTACTGGGGGAGAGATACTGGGACACCGATAAACTCATCTTT. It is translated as CALGEVRVRKPVQLLGERYWDTDKLIF.

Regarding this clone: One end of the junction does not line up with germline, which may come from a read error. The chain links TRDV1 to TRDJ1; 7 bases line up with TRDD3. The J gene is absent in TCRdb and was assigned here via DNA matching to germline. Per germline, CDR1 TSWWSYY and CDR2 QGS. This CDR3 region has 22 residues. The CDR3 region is CALGDSATSHLNTGEVNDRLIF. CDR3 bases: TGTGCTCTTGGGGACTCCGCCACTTCCCACCTAAATACTGGGGAGGTGAACGATAGACTCATCTTT.

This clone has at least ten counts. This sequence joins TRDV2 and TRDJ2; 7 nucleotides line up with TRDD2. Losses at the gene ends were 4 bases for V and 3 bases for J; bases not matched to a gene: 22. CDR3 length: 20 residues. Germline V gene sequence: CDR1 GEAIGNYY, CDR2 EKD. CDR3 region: CACDPAIPTALGWLTAQLFF. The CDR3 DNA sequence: TGTGCCTGTGATCCCGCTATTCCTACTGCTTTGGGCTGGCTGACAGCACAACTCTTCTTT.